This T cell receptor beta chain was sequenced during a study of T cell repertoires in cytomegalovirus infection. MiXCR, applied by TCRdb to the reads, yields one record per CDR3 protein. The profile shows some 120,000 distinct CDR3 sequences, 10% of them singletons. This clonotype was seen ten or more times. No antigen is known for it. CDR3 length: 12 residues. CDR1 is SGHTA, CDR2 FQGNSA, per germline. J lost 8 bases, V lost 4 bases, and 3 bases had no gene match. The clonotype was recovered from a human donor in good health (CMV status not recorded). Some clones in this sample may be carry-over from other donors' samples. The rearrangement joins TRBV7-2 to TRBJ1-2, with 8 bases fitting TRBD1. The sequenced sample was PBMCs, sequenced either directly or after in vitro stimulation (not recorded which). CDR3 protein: CASSSGQGGYTF. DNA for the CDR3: TGTGCCAGCAGCTCCGGACAGGGCGGCTACACCTTC.